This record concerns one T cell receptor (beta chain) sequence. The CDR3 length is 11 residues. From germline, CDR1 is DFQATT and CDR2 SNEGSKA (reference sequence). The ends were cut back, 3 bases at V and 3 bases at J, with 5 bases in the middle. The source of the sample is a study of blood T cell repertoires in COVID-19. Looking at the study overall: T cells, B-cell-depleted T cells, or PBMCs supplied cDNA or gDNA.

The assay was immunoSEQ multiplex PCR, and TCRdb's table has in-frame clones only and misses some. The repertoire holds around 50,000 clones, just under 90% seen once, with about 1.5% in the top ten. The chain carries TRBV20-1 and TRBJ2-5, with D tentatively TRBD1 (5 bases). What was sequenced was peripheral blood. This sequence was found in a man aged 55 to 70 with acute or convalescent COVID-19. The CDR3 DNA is TGCAGTGCTAGCAGGGAAGAGACCCAGTACTTC. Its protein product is CSASREETQYF.